These 8 T cell receptor beta chains originate from one sample sequenced in a study of blood T cell repertoires in COVID-19. Method: immunoSEQ multiplex PCR; TCRdb's copy keeps in-frame clones and lacks some. Of 15,000 to 20,000 clones listed, approximately 91% are singletons. The sequencing input was peripheral blood. Receptor source: a human donor in a cohort sampled during active COVID-19.

This chain uses TRBV12-3 or TRBV12-4 with TRBJ2-2, with TRBD1 identical over 10 bases. The trim removed 3 bases at V and 12 bases at J, leaving 4 bases unmatched. There are 13 residues in the CDR3. CDR3 sequence: CASSFGDRGQLFF. The CDR3 coding sequence is TGTGCCAGCAGTTTTGGGGACAGGGGCCAGCTGTTTTTT.

The CDR3 region has the DNA TGTGCCAGCAGTCCTGACACGGTCGGCGAGCAGTACTTC. Its protein product is CASSPDTVGEQYF. The chain employs TRBV11-2 and TRBJ2-7, with D unclear. There are 13 residues in the CDR3. Germline CDR1 is SGHAT and CDR2 is FQNNGV. Trimming stripped 6 bases from V and 6 bases from J, with 15 bases between.

The chain has TRBV5-4 and TRBJ1-4; 7 bases are shared with TRBD1. The ends lost 1 base at V and 4 bases at J; junction bases unmatched: 4. Germline loops: CDR1 SGHNT, CDR2 YYREEE (reference sequence). CDR3 size: 15 residues. The DNA for the CDR3 is TGTGCCAGCAGCTTGATACAGGGGTATAATGAAAAACTGTTTTTT. This codes for CASSLIQGYNEKLFF.

The chain combines TRBV27 with TRBJ2-1; TRBD2 aligns across 10 bases. The junction had 14 bases not matched to a gene; V was cut back by 1 base and J by 5 bases. The CDR3 contains 19 residues. Germline values: CDR1 MNHEY, CDR2 SMNVEV (reference sequence). The CDR3 DNA reads TGTGCCAGCAGTTTATTACTAGCGGGACCTCATATGGCTGACAATGAGCAGTTCTTC. It yields the protein CASSLLLAGPHMADNEQFF.

The V and J genes are TRBV28 and TRBJ1-2; D is possibly TRBD1 (6 bases). The CDR3 has 15 residues. Between the trimmed V and J ends, which lost 5 bases and 8 bases, there was a span of 21 bases. In germline, CDR1 is MDHEN, CDR2 SYDVKM. The CDR3: CASSGAVGGVGGYTF. The CDR3, as DNA: TGTGCCAGCAGTGGGGCCGTTGGGGGCGTAGGCGGCTACACCTTC.

This clone was recorded once. The chain recombines TRBV12-3 or TRBV12-4 with TRBJ2-3; D is possibly TRBD1 (5 bases). V was shortened by 9 bases and J by 0 bases, with 10 bases between the two germline ends. The CDR3 extends over 13 amino acids. As DNA, the CDR3 is TGTGCCAGTCACTCAGGGAGCACAGATACGCAGTATTTT. This translates into CASHSGSTDTQYF.

This clone was picked up one time. The J gene is TRBJ2-7, the V gene TRBV11-2; 8 bases are a match to TRBD2. With 1 base clipped from V and 3 bases from J, the junction kept 5 bases outside the gene matches. In germline, CDR1 is SGHAT, CDR2 FQNNGV. This CDR3 has 15 amino acids. This CDR3 reads CASSLAGGISYEQYF. In DNA form, the CDR3 reads TGTGCCAGCAGCTTAGCGGGAGGGATAAGCTACGAGCAGTACTTC.

V usage is TRBV7-9 and J usage is TRBJ1-1; 7 bases line up with TRBD1. Looked up from germline, CDR1 is SEHNR and CDR2 is FQNEAQ (reference sequence). This CDR3 has 17 residues. After removal of 5 bases from V and 1 base from J, the junction contained 13 bases not matched to a gene. The CDR3 reads CASSRSDRPFGNTEAFF. The CDR3 coding sequence is TGTGCCAGCAGCAGGTCGGACAGGCCCTTCGGGAACACTGAAGCTTTCTTT.